These 9 T cell receptor beta chains were sequenced from one sample in a study of cytomegalovirus exposure and HLA in healthy donors. 13 Jbeta primers and 60 Vbeta primers were used for the PCR. The protocol was immunoSEQ multiplex PCR, while the TCRdb copy is restricted to in-frame clones and leaves out a portion. In the table there are about 100,000 clones, around 80% of which are singletons. The sample comprised PBMCs. These receptors were collected from a male donor in good health and CMV-seropositive.

The gene calls are TRBV6-5 and TRBJ1-5; possibly TRBD1 for D (6 bases). Germline V gene lookup returns CDR1 MNHEY and CDR2 SVGAGI. V gave up 6 bases and J gave up 4 bases, with 16 bases separating them. This CDR3 spans 15 amino acids. CDR3 region: CASSPRQAGNQPQHF. DNA for the CDR3: TGTGCCAGCAGCCCCCGACAGGCTGGGAATCAGCCCCAGCATTTT.

The chain couples TRBV7-2 to TRBJ2-7; TRBD2 might be the D (6 bases). This CDR3 contains 16 residues. Germline V gene lookup returns CDR1 SGHTA and CDR2 FQGNSA. The V gene lost 2 bases and the J gene lost 4 bases, with 18 bases spanning the gap. The CDR3, as DNA: TGTGCCAGCAGCTTAAAGGGCCGACTAGGGAGTTACGAGCAGTACTTC. Translation: CASSLKGRLGSYEQYF.

The chain is built from TRBV7-9 and TRBJ2-2, with 9 bases matching TRBD2. The CDR3 has 19 residues. J lost 1 base, V lost 3 bases, and 12 bases had no gene match. CDR1 and CDR2 (germline): SEHNR, FQNEAQ (reference sequence). This CDR3 reads CASSFLAGPLIMNTGELFF. The CDR3 nucleotides are TGTGCCAGCAGCTTTCTAGCGGGGCCATTAATTATGAACACCGGGGAGCTGTTTTTT.

The sample holds one count of this clone. The V call is TRBV7-9, the J call TRBJ1-3; D remains ambiguous. Germline V gene sequence: CDR1 SEHNR, CDR2 FQNEAQ (reference sequence). The CDR3 loop spans 12 amino acids. Trimming left V 3 bases short and J 4 bases short, with 4 bases between. CDR3 protein: CASSFRGNTIYF. CDR3 nucleotides: TGTGCCAGCAGCTTCCGGGGAAACACCATATATTTT.

This clone has a count of ten or more. This rearrangement joins TRBV28 to TRBJ2-1; D perhaps matches TRBD2 (7 bases). This CDR3 spans 17 amino acids. Deletions cut 6 bases from V and 1 base from J, with 19 bases between. Germline CDR1 is MDHEN and CDR2 is SYDVKM. CDR3 sequence: CASSHAGGLVSYNEQFF. The DNA for the CDR3 is TGTGCCAGCAGCCACGCCGGGGGGCTTGTATCCTACAATGAGCAGTTCTTC.

The chain has TRBV11-2 and TRBJ2-2; D possibly corresponds to TRBD2 (6 bases). The CDR3 runs to 15 residues. The germline V gene has CDR1 SGHAT and CDR2 FQNNGV. V was shortened by 5 bases and J by 6 bases, with 16 bases between the two germline ends. CDR3 sequence: CASSEGTGDAGELFF. The CDR3 region has the DNA TGTGCCAGCAGCGAGGGTACGGGGGACGCCGGGGAGCTGTTTTTT.

The chain carries TRBV9 and TRBJ2-1; the D is unclear. V gave up 0 bases and J gave up 2 bases, with 6 bases separating them. This CDR3 region has 14 residues. Germline V gene lookup returns CDR1 SGDLS and CDR2 YYNGEE. As DNA, the CDR3 is TGTGCCAGCAGCGTAGCGTCGGCCTACAATGAGCAGTTCTTC. Translated, it gives CASSVASAYNEQFF. Full variable domain (remainder filled in from reference TRBV9 and TRBJ2-1): DSGVTQTPKHLITATGQRVTLRCSPRSGDLSVYWYQQSLDQGLQFLIQYYNGEERAKGNILERFSAQQFPDLHSELNLSSLELGDSALYFCASSVASAYNEQFFGPGTRLTVL.

The CDR3: CASSFGTGGLNEQFF. The CDR3 DNA sequence: TGTGCCAGTAGTTTCGGGACAGGGGGCCTCAATGAGCAGTTCTTC. The genes are TRBV19 and TRBJ2-1; 12 bases are a match to TRBD1. CDR1 and CDR2 from the germline V gene are LNHDA and SQIVND (reference sequence). V dropped 5 bases and J dropped 6; count of bases not matched to a gene: 5. The CDR3 contains 15 residues.

The V gene is TRBV30, the J gene TRBJ2-3; 8 bases match TRBD1. Germline V lookup: CDR1 GTSNPN, CDR2 SVGIG (reference sequence). This CDR3 contains 14 residues. V gave up 3 bases and J gave up 2 bases; unmatched junction bases: 4. The CDR3 DNA reads as TGTGCCTGGAGCCAGGGGGCTGTCACAGATACGCAGTATTTT. It yields the protein CAWSQGAVTDTQYF.